What follows are 14 T cell receptor beta chains derived from one specimen sequenced in a study of blood T cell repertoires in COVID-19. The method was immunoSEQ multiplex PCR; TCRdb's version includes in-frame clones alone and lacks a portion of them. The table records 140,000 or so clones, about 87% of them present only once. What was sequenced was peripheral blood. The origin of the receptors is a man aged 55-75 years with active or convalescent COVID-19.

CDR3 sequence: CASSQDDRGTYEQYF. The CDR3 DNA reads as TGCGCCAGCAGCCAGGACGACAGGGGGACCTACGAGCAGTACTTC. V and J are TRBV4-3 and TRBJ2-7; TRBD1 matches at 9 bases. Germline V gives CDR1 LGHNA, CDR2 YSLEER. This CDR3 spans 15 amino acids. With 3 bases clipped from V and 2 bases from J, the junction kept 5 bases outside the gene matches.

Written as DNA, the CDR3 is TGTGCCAGCAGCCAGTTACACGGGGAGCTGTTTTTT. Translation gives CASSQLHGELFF. The rearrangement joins TRBV3-1 (or the pseudogene TRBV3-2) to TRBJ2-2; D unclear. Germline assignment: CDR1 LGHDT and CDR2 YNNKEL (reference sequence). The CDR3 is 12 amino acids. V lost 3 bases and J lost 7, with 6 bases in between.

V and J are TRBV24-1 and TRBJ2-7; tentatively, D is TRBD1 (6 bases). The CDR3 covers 11 residues. Germline V gene lookup returns CDR1 KGHDR and CDR2 SFDVKD. The V end lost 4 bases, the J end lost 11 bases, and 11 bases lay between the germline ends. The CDR3 region is CATSEAGAEYF. CDR3 sequence (DNA): TGTGCCACCAGTGAAGCAGGGGCGGAGTACTTC.

This chain uses TRBV9 with TRBJ1-4; 8 bases are shared with TRBD1. This CDR3 comprises 16 residues. The V gene end was trimmed by 0 bases and the J gene end by 7 bases; junction bases not matched to a gene: 8. CDR1 is SGDLS and CDR2 is YYNGEE in the germline V gene. CDR3 bases: TGTGCCAGCAGCGTAGCGCCGGGACAGGCGGCTGAAAAACTGTTTTTT. Amino acid sequence: CASSVAPGQAAEKLFF. Complete variable domain (other parts from reference TRBV9 and TRBJ1-4): DSGVTQTPKHLITATGQRVTLRCSPRSGDLSVYWYQQSLDQGLQFLIQYYNGEERAKGNILERFSAQQFPDLHSELNLSSLELGDSALYFCASSVAPGQAAEKLFFGSGTQLSVL.

J is TRBJ1-1 and V is TRBV11-2, with TRBD1 identical over 9 bases. V gave up 5 bases and J gave up 2 bases; unmatched junction bases: 6. The CDR3 is 15 residues long. The V gene's germline CDR1 is SGHAT and CDR2 FQNNGV. This chain's CDR3 is CASSLRDRVNTEAFF. The CDR3 nucleotides read TGTGCCAGCAGCCTCCGGGACAGGGTAAACACTGAAGCTTTCTTT.

This rearrangement joins TRBV24-1 to TRBJ1-5; D gene unclear. Trimming removed 8 bases at V and 3 bases at J, with 16 bases between. Germline V gene lookup returns CDR1 KGHDR and CDR2 SFDVKD. The CDR3 is 15 residues long. CDR3 residues: CATNPPTELNQPQHF. CDR3 DNA sequence: TGTGCCACCAACCCCCCAACAGAACTCAATCAGCCCCAGCATTTT.

The DNA of the CDR3 is TGCGCCAGCAGCTTTGGACAGGGGGTCGACGAGCAGTACTTC. Amino acid sequence: CASSFGQGVDEQYF. The chain links TRBV5-1 to TRBJ2-7, with TRBD1 matching 10 bases. The ends lost 2 bases at V and 5 bases at J; junction bases unmatched: 4. This CDR3 comprises 14 residues. Germline V gene data show CDR1 as SGHRS and CDR2 as YFSETQ.

As to this clone: Distinct nucleotide sequences in the sample also encode this CDR3. The J gene is TRBJ2-7, the V gene TRBV3-1 (or the pseudogene TRBV3-2); D gene uncertain. The CDR3 runs to 13 residues. In germline, CDR1 is LGHDT, CDR2 YNNKEL (reference sequence). The V and J ends lost 0 bases and 3 bases respectively, with 6 bases between them. CDR3 in DNA: TGTGCCAGCAGCCAAGATCCGGGCTACGAGCAGTACTTC. It is translated as CASSQDPGYEQYF.

The chain has TRBV7-9 and TRBJ2-7, with 11 nucleotides matching TRBD1. CDR1 and CDR2 from the germline V gene are SEHNR and FQNEAQ (reference sequence). The CDR3 consists of 15 residues. V was pared by 5 bases and J by 0 bases, with 3 bases of the junction left unmatched. The CDR3: CASSPGTGGSYEQYF. The CDR3 nucleotides are TGTGCCAGCAGCCCCGGGACAGGGGGCTCCTACGAGCAGTACTTC.

The table lists this clone with a few counts. The chain is built from TRBV12-3 or TRBV12-4 and TRBJ1-2; D is unclear. The CDR3 totals 11 residues. The V and J ends lost 6 bases and 4 bases respectively, with 6 bases between them. CDR3 region: CASRLFYGYTF. In nucleotides, the CDR3 is TGTGCCAGCAGACTATTCTATGGCTACACCTTC.

The V and J genes are TRBV20-1 and TRBJ1-6; D not certain. Trimming left V 3 bases short and J 0 bases short, with 9 bases between. CDR1 and CDR2 from the germline V gene are DFQATT and SNEGSKA (reference sequence). This CDR3 has 15 residues. The CDR3 bases are TGCAGTGCTAGTCTGGTTAGCTCCTATAATTCACCCCTCCACTTT. This gives the protein CSASLVSSYNSPLHF.

CDR3 sequence (DNA): TGTGCCAGCAGTTTTCAGGTCAACTTCTACGAGCAGTACTTC. Its translation: CASSFQVNFYEQYF. The V gene is TRBV6-2 or TRBV6-3, the J gene TRBJ2-7; no reliable D call. V dropped 4 bases and J dropped 3 bases, with 13 bases sitting between them. Germline assignment: CDR1 MNHEY and CDR2 SVGEGT. CDR3 length: 14 amino acids.

The V gene is TRBV6-5, the J gene TRBJ2-5, with 7 positions matching TRBD2. The V and J ends lost 5 bases and 2 bases, in that order; junction bases with no gene match: 8. This CDR3 spans 15 amino acids. CDR1 is MNHEY, CDR2 SVGAGI, per germline. CDR3 sequence reads: CASSITLAPQETQYF. CDR3 in DNA: TGTGCCAGCAGTATCACACTAGCGCCACAAGAGACCCAGTACTTC.

J is TRBJ2-1 and V is TRBV5-1, with 9 nucleotides matching TRBD1. The CDR3 covers 14 residues. The germline V gene has CDR1 SGHRS and CDR2 YFSETQ. Trimming cost V 3 bases and J 4 bases; bases outside gene matches: 2. The CDR3: CASSSGQGYNEQFF. The CDR3 bases are TGCGCCAGCAGCTCGGGACAGGGTTACAATGAGCAGTTCTTC.